The 27 T cell receptor beta chains listed next were all sequenced from one sample in a study of T cell changes during pregnancy in multiple sclerosis (dated by TCRdb to between 2018 and 2020). The receptor library was made with the immunoSEQ multiplex PCR assay. TCRdb limited this immuneACCESS table to in-frame rearrangements with V and J called. A share of clones is missing; checked studies link under half to unresolved V genes, and the rest is unexplained. The sample profile shows 53,000 or so clones; approximately 94% of them were found once. The leading ten clones occupy about 0.6% of the sample. Source: CD4+ T cells from peripheral blood mononuclear cells, taken in the second trimester of pregnancy. The receptor set was obtained from a female donor with multiple sclerosis, enrolled in a pregnancy study.

For the CDR3, the DNA is TGTGCCAGTAGTATAGCTAGACTAGCGGGGCCTGGCACAGATACGCAGTATTTT. Translated: CASSIARLAGPGTDTQYF. The V gene is TRBV19, the J gene TRBJ2-3; 11 bases are shared with TRBD2. Trimming took 1 base from V and 1 from J; bases not matched to a gene: 7. CDR1 LNHDA and CDR2 SQIVND come from the germline V gene (reference sequence). The CDR3 has 18 residues.

The chain employs TRBV19 and TRBJ2-5; 10 bases are a match to TRBD2. The CDR3 totals 15 residues. V lost 6 bases to trimming and J lost 5 bases; unmatched junction nucleotides: 9. The germline CDR1 and CDR2 sequences are LNHDA and SQIVND (reference sequence). CDR3 nucleotides: TGTGCCAGTAGCACCCGTGGGACTAGCGTTGAGACCCAGTACTTC. Encoded protein: CASSTRGTSVETQYF.

The CDR3 region is CASSFDVGRGGKDTQYF. The CDR3 nucleotides read TGTGCCAGCAGCTTCGATGTGGGGCGGGGGGGGAAAGATACGCAGTATTTT. The rearrangement joins TRBV5-4 to TRBJ2-3; 9 bases line up with TRBD2. Per germline, CDR1 SGHNT and CDR2 YYREEE (reference sequence). This CDR3 contains 17 residues. J was trimmed by 5 bases and V by 2 bases; bases with no gene match: 12. Looking up the rest from reference TRBV5-4 and TRBJ2-3 gives the full variable domain: ETGVTQSPTHLIKTRGQQVTLRCSSQSGHNTVSWYQQALGQGPQFIFQYYREEENGRGNFPPRFSGLQFPNYSSELNVNALELDDSALYLCASSFDVGRGGKDTQYFGPGTRLTVL.

J is TRBJ2-1 and V is TRBV4-3; 9 positions match TRBD1. The V segment lost 0 bases and the J segment 2 bases; nucleotides outside the gene matches: 2. The CDR3 has 16 amino acids. Germline V gene lookup returns CDR1 LGHNA and CDR2 YSLEER. The CDR3 sequence is CASSQEGTGPYNEQFF. The CDR3 region has the DNA TGCGCCAGCAGCCAAGAGGGGACAGGGCCCTACAATGAGCAGTTCTTC.

This clone was counted only a few times. The chain recombines TRBV6-5 with TRBJ1-1; 7 bases fit TRBD1. CDR1 MNHEY and CDR2 SVGAGI come from the germline V gene. Trimming cost V 1 base and J 1 base; bases outside gene matches: 3. The CDR3 is 15 residues long. CDR3 sequence (DNA): TGTGCCAGCAGTTACTTGGACAGGCCGAACACTGAAGCTTTCTTT. It translates to CASSYLDRPNTEAFF.

The rearrangement links TRBV27 to TRBJ2-1; weak D call: TRBD1 (6 bases). Germline CDR1 reads MNHEY; CDR2 reads SMNVEV (reference sequence). This CDR3 is 16 amino acids long. The germline V and J ends were trimmed by 3 bases and 8 bases, with 20 bases remaining between them. CDR3 sequence (DNA): TGTGCCAGCAGTTTTGGGGCTTCTGCCAGACAGGATGAGCAGTTCTTC. Its translation is CASSFGASARQDEQFF.

The chain employs TRBV6-5 and TRBJ1-2; D perhaps matches TRBD1 (5 bases). In germline, CDR1 is MNHEY, CDR2 SVGAGI. CDR3 length equals 15 residues. V was trimmed by 4 bases and J by 2 bases, leaving 14 bases between them. CDR3 sequence (DNA): TGTGCCAGCAGTTGGGGCGGGGCAGACAACTATGGCTACACCTTC. Amino acid sequence: CASSWGGADNYGYTF.

This clone was recorded once. The chain recombines TRBV2 with TRBJ1-5, with 9 bases fitting TRBD1. The junction had 6 bases not matched to a gene; V was cut back by 5 bases and J by 7 bases. This CDR3 spans 14 amino acids. CDR1 is SNHLY, CDR2 FYNNEI, per germline. The CDR3 reads CASSPQGAGQPQHF. As DNA, the CDR3 is TGTGCCAGCAGTCCACAGGGGGCTGGGCAGCCCCAGCATTTT.

The gene calls are TRBV7-2 and TRBJ1-4, with 8 bases identical to TRBD1. CDR3 length: 14 amino acids. Germline lookup yields CDR1 SGHTA and CDR2 FQGNSA. The V gene end was trimmed by 5 bases and the J gene end by 8 bases; junction bases not matched to a gene: 7. CDR3 bases: TGTGCCAGCAGCCTAGGGACAGGCATCGAAAAACTGTTTTTT. Encoded protein: CASSLGTGIEKLFF.

CDR3: CASSLSSITTTGELFF. The DNA for the CDR3 is TGTGCCAGCAGCTTATCCTCCATTACTACCACCGGGGAGCTGTTTTTT. The chain combines TRBV7-3 with TRBJ2-2; D remains unclear. V lost 2 bases, J lost 4 bases, and 14 bases lay in between. CDR3 length equals 16 residues. Germline assignment: CDR1 SGHTA and CDR2 FQGTGA.

This sequence joins TRBV6-6 and TRBJ2-1; the D gene is possibly TRBD2 (7 bases). Germline V CDR1 and CDR2: MNHNY, SVGAGI (reference sequence). V was cut by 6 bases and J by 9 bases, with 18 bases left in between. This CDR3 spans 14 amino acids. The CDR3 here is CASRSRGGVAEQFF. The CDR3 DNA is TGTGCCAGCAGGTCTAGGGGGGGGGTAGCTGAGCAGTTCTTC.

The genes are TRBV25-1 and TRBJ2-5; possibly TRBD1 for D (5 bases). This CDR3 comprises 14 residues. The germline V and J ends were trimmed by 10 bases and 2 bases, with 17 bases remaining between them. Germline V lookup: CDR1 MGHDK, CDR2 SYGVNS. The DNA for the CDR3 is TGTGCCACCTCCCGACCAGGGAATCAAGAGACCCAGTACTTC. It encodes CATSRPGNQETQYF.

The chain employs TRBV5-8 and TRBJ2-2, with TRBD2 identical over 9 bases. The CDR3 is made up of 19 amino acids. V trimming: 3 bases; J trimming: 0 bases; junction bases outside the gene matches: 12. Germline CDR1 reads SGHTS; CDR2 reads YDEGEE. This CDR3 reads CASSSFLAGQLANTGELFF. In DNA form, the CDR3 reads TGTGCCAGCAGCTCGTTCCTAGCGGGGCAACTCGCGAACACCGGGGAGCTGTTTTTT.

CDR3 in amino acids: CASSRAGGPSDEQFF. In DNA form, the CDR3 reads TGCGCCAGCAGCCGAGCGGGGGGGCCGTCCGATGAGCAGTTCTTC. The chain carries TRBV4-3 and TRBJ2-1; 10 bases fit TRBD2. CDR1 and CDR2 from the germline V gene are LGHNA and YSLEER. J was trimmed by 8 bases and V by 4 bases; bases with no gene match: 8. The CDR3 consists of 15 residues.

This clone was picked up a small number of times. The chain is built from TRBV2 and TRBJ1-2; possible D gene TRBD1, 6 bases. The germline gives CDR1 SNHLY, CDR2 FYNNEI. Trimming took off 5 bases at V and 5 bases at J, with 15 bases between the two ends. This CDR3 has 14 residues. In DNA form, the CDR3 reads TGTGCCAGCAGTCCAGCCCGGGACATATATGGCTACACCTTC. The encoded protein is CASSPARDIYGYTF.

This sequence joins TRBV7-9 and TRBJ1-2; D gene uncertain. This CDR3 is 16 amino acids long. V shed 3 bases and J shed 4 bases, with 18 bases lying between them. Germline V gene lookup returns CDR1 SEHNR and CDR2 FQNEAQ (reference sequence). The CDR3 sequence: CASSFILRAEGYGYTF. For the CDR3, the DNA is TGTGCCAGCAGCTTTATTTTAAGGGCCGAGGGCTATGGCTACACCTTC.

The chain combines TRBV2 with TRBJ2-7; 9 bases match TRBD1. Germline CDR1 is SNHLY and CDR2 is FYNNEI. V gave up 3 bases and J gave up 5 bases; unmatched junction bases: 17. The CDR3 consists of 18 residues. The CDR3 coding sequence is TGTGCCAGCAGTGATAGGGGGGCCACCGGGACAGGGTCGAACGAGCAGTACTTC. Protein product: CASSDRGATGTGSNEQYF.

The rearrangement joins TRBV21-1 to TRBJ2-5; the table's D call, TRBD1, was not checked against the DNA. TRBV21-1 is annotated as a pseudogene. The CDR3 is made up of 9 amino acids. The CDR3 region is CASQETQYF. CDR3 DNA sequence: TGTGCCTCCCAGGAGACCCAGTACTTC.

The chain has TRBV19 and TRBJ2-7; a weak D match, TRBD2 (5 bases). V was cut by 3 bases and J by 2 bases, with 11 bases left in between. CDR3 size: 14 residues. Germline CDR1 is LNHDA and CDR2 is SQIVND (reference sequence). The CDR3 DNA reads as TGTGCCAGTAGTATTAGCGTCATGACCTACGAGCAGTACTTC. This encodes CASSISVMTYEQYF.

The chain is built from TRBV6-5 and TRBJ2-7, with TRBD1 matching over 9 bases. Germline V CDR1 and CDR2: MNHEY, SVGAGI. The J segment lost 2 bases and the V segment lost 5 bases, leaving 4 bases of the junction unmatched. This CDR3 is built from 14 residues. The CDR3: CASSPGQGTYEQYF. As DNA, the CDR3 is TGTGCCAGCAGTCCGGGACAGGGCACCTACGAGCAGTACTTC.

This clone was recorded a few times. The chain uses TRBV5-6 and TRBJ1-6; no reliable D call. This CDR3 is 13 amino acids long. The germline V gene encodes CDR1 SGHDT and CDR2 YYEEEE. Trimming removed 1 base at V and 15 bases at J, with 14 bases between. The CDR3 sequence is CASSLYPLSDLHF. The CDR3 coding sequence is TGTGCCAGCAGCTTGTATCCCCTTTCAGACCTCCACTTT.

The CDR3: CASTGAGGGELFF. The CDR3 coding sequence is TGTGCCAGTACGGGAGCGGGGGGCGGGGAGCTGTTTTTT. The V call is TRBV19, the J call TRBJ2-2, with 9 bases matching TRBD2. CDR3 length: 13 amino acids. The ends lost 7 bases at V and 7 bases at J; junction bases unmatched: 4. Germline CDR1 and CDR2: LNHDA and SQIVND (reference sequence).

CDR3 nucleotide sequence: TGTGCCAGCAACAGACAGTCTGGAAACACCATATATTTT. It specifies CASNRQSGNTIYF. The genes are TRBV2 and TRBJ1-3; tentative D call: TRBD1 (5 bases). The V end was cut by 7 bases, the J end by 1 base, with 8 bases between. This CDR3 region has 13 residues. Germline V gives CDR1 SNHLY, CDR2 FYNNEI.

The J gene is TRBJ1-3, the V gene TRBV6-5; D remains ambiguous. Germline assignment: CDR1 MNHEY and CDR2 SVGAGI. There are 14 residues in the CDR3. Trimming took off 6 bases at V and 3 bases at J, with 12 bases between the two ends. CDR3 amino acids: CASRELGGGNTIYF. The CDR3, as DNA: TGTGCCAGCAGAGAACTAGGCGGTGGAAACACCATATATTTT.

V is TRBV6-1 and J is TRBJ1-1; weak D call: TRBD1 (6 bases). CDR1 and CDR2 (germline): MNHNS, SASEGT. Trimming took 6 bases from V and 3 from J, leaving 17 bases between them. The CDR3 consists of 15 residues. DNA of the CDR3: TGTGCCAGCAGCCAAGACAGGATGGGATACACTGAAGCTTTCTTT. Protein product: CASSQDRMGYTEAFF.

DNA of the CDR3: TGTGCCAGCAGCTTCCCGAATTCACCCCTCCACTTT. This sequence encodes CASSFPNSPLHF. The chain combines TRBV11-2 with TRBJ1-6; D is unresolved. Germline V gene lookup returns CDR1 SGHAT and CDR2 FQNNGV. CDR3 length: 12 residues. V dropped 3 bases and J dropped 7 bases, with 4 bases sitting between them.

This chain uses TRBV6-5 with TRBJ1-2; 9 bases line up with TRBD1. The germline gives CDR1 MNHEY, CDR2 SVGAGI. V dropped 4 bases and J dropped 3; count of bases not matched to a gene: 6. This CDR3 is built from 15 residues. The CDR3 DNA is TGTGCCAGCAGTTCCGCCGGGACAGGGTACTATGGCTACACCTTC. Translating gives CASSSAGTGYYGYTF.